The sample holds a few counts of the clone carrying this TCR beta chain. As yet, its antigen is unknown. The length of the CDR3 is 14 residues. The V gene lost 6 bases and the J gene lost 11 bases, with 19 bases spanning the gap. Via MiXCR, TCRdb re-called the reads, giving one row per CDR3 protein. The sample comprises about 350,000 distinct CDR3 sequences, about a third of which are singletons, and around an eighth rests with the top ten. The data belong to a study of T cell repertoires in cytomegalovirus infection. Background on the study: HLA-B-restricted CMV epitopes that are well studied, plus recently identified HLA-C-restricted ones, were used by the study. Public TCR beta signatures marked donors with CMV infection and the matching HLA. Study results and limitations: Pooled public TCR beta family frequency picked out CMV carriers with the relevant HLA. The ex vivo response showed dominance by HLA-C-restricted CMV-specific TCR beta clonotypes.

The sequence came from a human donor in good health (CMV status not recorded). Some clones in this sample may be carry-over from other donors' samples. The sequencing used cultured PBMCs, collected from culture after CMV antigen stimulation. The chain is built from TRBV12-3 or TRBV12-4 and TRBJ1-4; D is perhaps TRBD1 (5 bases). This chain's CDR3 is CASSPSRGLGKLFF. CDR3 sequence (DNA): TGTGCCAGCAGCCCCTCGAGGGGTTTAGGCAAACTGTTTTTT.